This passage covers 15 T cell receptor beta chains from one sample sequenced in a study of neurological immune-mediated disorders. The time point: longitudinal time-point 2. TCRdb passed the 5' RACE reads through MiXCR, listing each CDR3 protein once. The repertoire includes approximately 85,000 distinct CDR3 sequences, approximately 13% of them detected once, and roughly 4.8% sits in the top ten. Sequencing was done on a sample of PBMCs. Receptors were obtained from a female donor with HTLV-1-associated myelopathy (HAM/TSP).

This clonotype was detected only a few times. The rearrangement links TRBV6-2 or TRBV6-3 to TRBJ1-2; D is possibly TRBD1 (6 bases). V lost 6 bases, J lost 8 bases, and 22 bases lay in between. The CDR3 runs to 15 residues. From germline, CDR1 is MNHEY and CDR2 SVGEGT. CDR3 sequence reads: CASSPSGGLRGGYTF. The CDR3 DNA reads as TGTGCCAGCAGCCCCTCGGGGGGCCTACGGGGGGGCTACACCTTC.

A single count supports this clonotype. The CDR3 reads CANKIGNDRVKLGNEKLFF. The CDR3 DNA reads TGTGCCAACAAAATCGGGAACGACAGGGTGAAATTGGGCAATGAAAAACTGTTTTTT. This chain uses TRBV27 with TRBJ1-4; 7 nucleotides align to TRBD1. The V and J ends lost 10 bases and 5 bases, in that order; junction bases with no gene match: 25. This CDR3 is 19 amino acids long. CDR1 is MNHEY and CDR2 is SMNVEV in the germline V gene (reference sequence).

Ten or more counts support this clonotype. V is TRBV5-1 and J is TRBJ2-3; 13 bases agree with TRBD2. Germline loops: CDR1 SGHRS, CDR2 YFSETQ. J was trimmed by 3 bases and V by 7 bases; bases with no gene match: 8. The CDR3 covers 16 residues. This CDR3 is CASRWTSGGATDTQYF. In DNA, the CDR3 is TGCGCCAGCCGATGGACTAGCGGGGGAGCTACAGATACGCAGTATTTT.

This clonotype has at least ten counts. The chain links TRBV29-1 to TRBJ2-1, with 10 nucleotides matching TRBD2. The CDR3 length is 14 residues. Germline V gene lookup returns CDR1 SQVTM and CDR2 ANQGSEA. V dropped 6 bases and J dropped 9; count of bases not matched to a gene: 11. In DNA, the CDR3 is TGCAGCGTCGGGAGCGGGGGGGCCGGGGGTGAGCAGTTCTTC. Protein sequence: CSVGSGGAGGEQFF.

The table lists this clonotype with many counts. The rearrangement links TRBV5-1 to TRBJ2-5; D may be TRBD2 (6 bases). The germline V and J ends were trimmed by 2 bases and 1 base, with 12 bases remaining between them. CDR1 and CDR2 (germline): SGHRS, YFSETQ. The CDR3 consists of 15 residues. For the CDR3, the DNA is TGCGCCAGCAGCTTCTCCGGGACTCGCCAAGAGACCCAGTACTTC. This translates into CASSFSGTRQETQYF.

Ten or more counts support this clonotype. J is TRBJ2-7 and V is TRBV12-3 or TRBV12-4; TRBD2 is a possible D gene (7 bases). CDR3 length equals 15 residues. V was trimmed by 6 bases and J by 6 bases, leaving 21 bases between them. The CDR3 nucleotides are TGTGCCAGCAGCGTCCTTGGGGGGGGCTGGGTCGAGCAGTACTTC. This gives the protein CASSVLGGGWVEQYF.

There are many counts of this clonotype. The chain recombines TRBV28 with TRBJ2-3; D may match TRBD1 or TRBD2 (6 bases each). Deletions cut 1 base from V and 3 bases from J, with 14 bases between. This CDR3 has 16 amino acids. Germline values: CDR1 MDHEN, CDR2 SYDVKM. The CDR3 DNA reads as TGTGCCAGCAGTTTATTTGGAGGGGGTGGGACAGATACGCAGTATTTT. Protein: CASSLFGGGGTDTQYF.

This clonotype was counted at least ten times. The V call is TRBV20-1, the J call TRBJ2-3; 8 bases align to TRBD2. In germline, CDR1 is DFQATT, CDR2 SNEGSKA (reference sequence). V was clipped by 1 base and J by 5 bases; unmatched bases: 8. The CDR3 consists of 15 residues. The CDR3 region is CSARGYGGARDTQYF. The CDR3 DNA is TGCAGTGCTAGAGGGTACGGGGGGGCCAGAGATACGCAGTATTTT.

In regard to this clonotype: A much larger clone lies one base from this, so it may be a read error. The chain links TRBV7-9 to TRBJ1-6; unclear D gene. The CDR3 has 13 residues. Trimming pared 5 bases from V and 10 bases from J, leaving 12 bases between. Germline loops: CDR1 SEHNR, CDR2 FQNEAQ (reference sequence). The CDR3 DNA follows: TGTGCCAGCAGCCAGGAATCAAGGTCACCCCTCCACTTT. Translated: CASSQESRSPLHF.

The sample holds many counts of this clonotype. The chain has TRBV5-1 and TRBJ1-1; 9 bases match TRBD1. In germline, CDR1 is SGHRS, CDR2 YFSETQ. Trimming at V came to 0 bases and at J to 5 bases, leaving 8 bases not matched to a gene. This CDR3 comprises 16 residues. CDR3 loop: CASSLGLTGGLTEAFF. CDR3 nucleotide sequence: TGCGCCAGCAGCTTGGGGCTGACAGGGGGATTAACTGAAGCTTTCTTT.

This clonotype has at least ten counts. The chain couples TRBV5-1 to TRBJ2-7; the D gene could be TRBD1 or TRBD2 (7 bases each). Germline CDR1 reads SGHRS; CDR2 reads YFSETQ. The length of the CDR3 is 13 residues. Trimming stripped 4 bases from V and 6 bases from J, with 14 bases between. DNA of the CDR3: TGCGCCAGCAGCCCAGGGGGGGGTCCCGAGCAGTACTTC. Residues: CASSPGGGPEQYF. Full variable domain (rest looked up from reference TRBV5-1 and TRBJ2-7): KAGVTQTPRYLIKTRGQQVTLSCSPISGHRSVSWYQQTPGQGLQFLFEYFSETQRNKGNFPGRFSGRQFSNSRSEMNVSTLELGDSALYLCASSPGGGPEQYFGPGTRLTVT.

This clonotype was observed a few times. This sequence joins TRBV12-3 or TRBV12-4 and TRBJ1-1; D call uncertain. This CDR3 spans 11 amino acids. V lost 6 bases to trimming and J lost 8 bases, with 10 bases between them. CDR3 sequence reads: CASSLLKEAFF. For the CDR3, the DNA is TGTGCCAGCAGCCTCCTTAAAGAAGCTTTCTTT.

J is TRBJ1-1 and V is TRBV30; TRBD1 might be the D (5 bases). Trimming stripped 4 bases from V and 0 bases from J, with 15 bases between. The germline V gene encodes CDR1 GTSNPN and CDR2 SVGIG (reference sequence). The CDR3 has 15 residues. CDR3 loop: CAWTTMGRLNTEAFF. The CDR3 DNA reads TGTGCCTGGACGACGATGGGACGCCTGAACACTGAAGCTTTCTTT.

The chain combines TRBV10-3 with TRBJ1-1; the match to TRBD1 covers 8 bases. CDR1 and CDR2 (germline): ENHRY, SYGVKD. The CDR3 contains 11 residues. In DNA form, the CDR3 reads TGTGTCGTCAGGGGGCTTGCAGAAGCTTTCTTT. This encodes CVVRGLAEAFF.

This clonotype was picked up many times. This rearrangement joins TRBV5-1 to TRBJ1-1, with TRBD1 matching 8 bases. This CDR3 spans 14 amino acids. Germline trimming cut 3 bases from V and 3 bases from J; bases unmatched to any gene: 4. CDR1 and CDR2 from the germline V gene are SGHRS and YFSETQ. In nucleotides, the CDR3 is TGCGCCAGCAGCTACCTACAGGGGGACACTGAAGCTTTCTTT. It translates to CASSYLQGDTEAFF.